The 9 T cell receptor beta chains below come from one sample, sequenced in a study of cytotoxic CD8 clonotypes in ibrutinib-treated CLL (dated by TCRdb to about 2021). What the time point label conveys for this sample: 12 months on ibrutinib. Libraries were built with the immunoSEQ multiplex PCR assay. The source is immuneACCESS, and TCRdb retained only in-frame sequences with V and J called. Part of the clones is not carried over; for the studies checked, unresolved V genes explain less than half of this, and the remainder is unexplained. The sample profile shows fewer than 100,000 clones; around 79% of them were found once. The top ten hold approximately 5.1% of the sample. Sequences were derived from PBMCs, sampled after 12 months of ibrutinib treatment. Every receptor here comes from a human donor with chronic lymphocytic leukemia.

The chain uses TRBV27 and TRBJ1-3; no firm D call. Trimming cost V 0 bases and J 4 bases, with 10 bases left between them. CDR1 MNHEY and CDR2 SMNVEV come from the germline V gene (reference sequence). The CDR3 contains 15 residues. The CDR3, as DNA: TGTGCCAGCAGTTTATCGGCCCGGGCGGGAAACACCATATATTTT. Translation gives CASSLSARAGNTIYF.

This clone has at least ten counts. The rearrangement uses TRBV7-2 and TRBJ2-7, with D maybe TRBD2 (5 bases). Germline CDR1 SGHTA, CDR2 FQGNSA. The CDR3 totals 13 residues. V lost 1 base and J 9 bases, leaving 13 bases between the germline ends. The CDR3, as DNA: TGTGCCAGCAGCTTAGGGCGGGCTACCGGGCAGTACTTC. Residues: CASSLGRATGQYF.

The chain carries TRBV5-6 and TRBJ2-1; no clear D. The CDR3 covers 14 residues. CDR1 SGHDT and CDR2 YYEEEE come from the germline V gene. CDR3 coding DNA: TGTGGGTCCTCCTCTCTGGGTTCCTACAATGAGCAGTTCTTC. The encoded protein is CGSSSLGSYNEQFF.

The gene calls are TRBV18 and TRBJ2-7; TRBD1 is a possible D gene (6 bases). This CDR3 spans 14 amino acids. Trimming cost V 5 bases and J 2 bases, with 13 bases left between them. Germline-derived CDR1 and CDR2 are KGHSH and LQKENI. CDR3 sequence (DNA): TGTGCCAGCTCAAAAGGGACACCAGCCTACGAGCAGTACTTC. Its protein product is CASSKGTPAYEQYF.

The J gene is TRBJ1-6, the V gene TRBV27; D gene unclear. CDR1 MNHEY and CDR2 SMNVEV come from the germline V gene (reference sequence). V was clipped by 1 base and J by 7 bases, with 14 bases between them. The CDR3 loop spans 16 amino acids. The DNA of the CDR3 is TGTGCCAGCAGTTTATGGGGTGGCCGAGGGAATTCACCCCTCCACTTT. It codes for CASSLWGGRGNSPLHF.

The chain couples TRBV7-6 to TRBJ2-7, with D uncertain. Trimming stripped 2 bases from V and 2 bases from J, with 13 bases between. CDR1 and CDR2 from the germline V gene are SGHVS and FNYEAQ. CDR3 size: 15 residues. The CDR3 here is CASSLTFGPAYEQYF. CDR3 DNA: TGTGCCAGCAGCTTAACGTTCGGGCCTGCCTACGAGCAGTACTTC.

CDR3 DNA sequence: TGTGCCAGCAGCTTAAGGGGTGGGGATGGCAATTCACCCCTCCACTTT. It codes for CASSLRGGDGNSPLHF. The chain carries TRBV7-3 and TRBJ1-6, with no clear D. The CDR3 spans 16 residues. Germline V gene data show CDR1 as SGHTA and CDR2 as FQGTGA. V dropped 1 base and J dropped 7 bases, with 14 bases sitting between them.

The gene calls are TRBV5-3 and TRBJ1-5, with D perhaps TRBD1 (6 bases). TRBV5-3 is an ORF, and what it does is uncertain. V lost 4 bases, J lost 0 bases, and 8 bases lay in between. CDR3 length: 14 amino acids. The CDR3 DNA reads TGTGCCAGAAGCCAGGGGAATAGCAATCAGCCCCAGCATTTT. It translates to CARSQGNSNQPQHF.

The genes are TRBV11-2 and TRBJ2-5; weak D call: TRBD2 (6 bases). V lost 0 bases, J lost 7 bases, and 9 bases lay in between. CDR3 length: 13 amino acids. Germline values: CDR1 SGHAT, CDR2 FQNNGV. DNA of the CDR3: TGTGCCAGCAGCTTAGAAGGGCGGGGGACCCAGTACTTC. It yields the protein CASSLEGRGTQYF.